These T cell receptor beta chains were read from a single sample in a study of regulatory T cells in long-lasting Graves disease. TCRdb used MiXCR to reprocess the multiplex PCR reads, holding one entry per CDR3 protein. This table has hundreds of thousands of distinct CDR3 sequences, over 15% appearing once. The data were also submitted as part of a second study, on T cells in Graves' hyperthyroidism and ophthalmopathy.

Material: peripheral blood mononuclear cells (PBMCs), obtained at new diagnosis, from a patient treated with antithyroid drugs. The receptors originated from a woman under 40 with Graves disease. CDR3s include the opening cysteine and the closing phenylalanine or tryptophan. The order of the fields is V gene, D gene, clone size, J gene, CDR3 protein, CDR3 DNA. The D gene is left open where the match is weak. Part of the rows lack a size; the others show once, few, many or a class for expanded clones.

TRBV12-3/TRBV12-4	TRBD1	NA	TRBJ1-6	CASSVRQGGDSPLHF	TGTGCCAGCAGTGTCCGACAGGGGGGTGATTCACCCCTCCACTTT
TRBV7-9	TRBD2	NA	TRBJ2-3	CASSLSGSADTQYF	TGTGCCAGCAGCCTTAGCGGGAGCGCAGATACGCAGTATTTT
TRBV19	NA	few	TRBJ2-5	CASSIDLGGQETQYF	TGTGCCAGTAGTATAGATCTGGGGGGACAGGAGACCCAGTACTTC
TRBV30	NA	few	TRBJ2-7	CARSGWDLYEQYF	TGTGCCCGGAGTGGTTGGGACCTCTACGAGCAGTACTTC
TRBV3-1	NA	many	TRBJ2-7	CASSRDFYSEQYF	TGTGCCAGCAGCCGGGACTTTTACAGCGAGCAGTACTTC
TRBV9	NA	NA	TRBJ1-5	CASSVGGYGPQHF	TGTGCCAGCAGCGTGGGAGGGTACGGGCCCCAGCATTTT
TRBV28	NA	NA	TRBJ1-1	CASSFPGWNTEASF	TGTGCCAGCAGTTTTCCCGGTTGGAACACTGAAGCTTCCTTT
TRBV14	TRBD2	few	TRBJ2-7	CASSQGTSGRREQYF	TGTGCCAGCAGCCAAGGGACTAGCGGGAGACGGGAGCAGTACTTC
TRBV20-1	TRBD2	NA	TRBJ2-1	CSAKTSVAYNEQFF	TGCAGTGCAAAGACTAGCGTCGCCTACAATGAGCAGTTCTTC
TRBV12-3/TRBV12-4	NA	many	TRBJ2-1	CASIPEGFSYNEQFF	TGTGCCAGCATCCCCGAAGGATTCTCCTACAATGAGCAGTTCTTC
TRBV3-1	NA	many	TRBJ2-7	CASSQDYEQYF	TGTGCCAGCAGCCAAGATTACGAGCAGTACTTC
TRBV19	TRBD1	many	TRBJ1-2	CATRDRTDYGYTF	TGTGCCACAAGGGACAGGACAGACTATGGCTACACCTTC